A selection of T cell receptor beta chains follows, all from one sample in a study of T cells in Graves' hyperthyroidism and ophthalmopathy. Using its own MiXCR run on the multiplex PCR reads, TCRdb lists one record per CDR3 protein. This repertoire shows around 490,000 distinct CDR3 sequences, 15% to 20% found once; its top ten account for 47%. Sequenced material: blood. The receptor set was obtained from a man in his forties with Graves' ophthalmopathy. Both conserved end residues are part of each CDR3. Fields, in order: CDR3 protein, V gene, CDR3 length, J gene.

cdr3_aa: CASSAGGPYYEQYF; v_call: TRBV7-2; cdr3_length: 14; j_call: TRBJ2-7
cdr3_aa: CASSEADFYNEQFF; v_call: TRBV6-1; cdr3_length: 14; j_call: TRBJ2-1
cdr3_aa: CASTLTSGITGELFF; v_call: TRBV2; cdr3_length: 15; j_call: TRBJ2-2
cdr3_aa: CASTNTYEQYF; v_call: TRBV12-3/TRBV12-4; cdr3_length: 11; j_call: TRBJ2-7
cdr3_aa: CASSEARGIEAFF; v_call: TRBV2; cdr3_length: 13; j_call: TRBJ1-1
cdr3_aa: CASSEKPPRDEQFF; v_call: TRBV2; cdr3_length: 14; j_call: TRBJ2-1
cdr3_aa: CASSSLAGGSETQYF; v_call: TRBV28; cdr3_length: 15; j_call: TRBJ2-5
cdr3_aa: CASSPEPDRVYEQYF; v_call: TRBV18; cdr3_length: 15; j_call: TRBJ2-7
cdr3_aa: CASSPGGGYKNIQYF; v_call: TRBV28; cdr3_length: 15; j_call: TRBJ2-4
cdr3_aa: CASSYPTGYGYTF; v_call: TRBV6-2/TRBV6-3; cdr3_length: 13; j_call: TRBJ1-2
cdr3_aa: CAWSVGGTEAFF; v_call: TRBV30; cdr3_length: 12; j_call: TRBJ1-1
cdr3_aa: CASNRPNSYEQYF; v_call: TRBV6-2/TRBV6-3; cdr3_length: 13; j_call: TRBJ2-7
cdr3_aa: CASSVIAGRDEKLFF; v_call: TRBV11-2; cdr3_length: 15; j_call: TRBJ1-4
cdr3_aa: CASGGKTQYF; v_call: TRBV12-3/TRBV12-4; cdr3_length: 10; j_call: TRBJ2-5
cdr3_aa: CASSLGTGIRTQYF; v_call: TRBV7-3; cdr3_length: 14; j_call: TRBJ2-3